Reported below is one T cell receptor (beta chain). As yet, its antigen is unknown. This record comes from a study of T cell responses to AZD1222 COVID-19 vaccine. Study results and caveats: Sampled repertoires all dated from after the peak T cell response. Spike was spanned by vaccine-associated CD4 TCRs, with dominance at 160-218 and 743-854. Targets within unmutated variant regions were reportedly found for nearly half of spike-specific TCRs. Most donors were white British and more were female, and clonal diversity was possibly underestimated.

The protocol was immunoSEQ multiplex PCR, while the TCRdb copy is restricted to in-frame clones and leaves out a portion. The sample lists tens of thousands of clones; under 85% were seen once. This specimen consisted of peripheral blood, obtained on day 0 of AZD1222 vaccination. This clonotype was obtained from an adult in good health.

The CDR3 loop is CASSYRGNSRGNEKLFF. The DNA for the CDR3 is TGTGCCAGCAGTTACAGGGGGAATAGTAGGGGTAATGAAAAACTGTTTTTT. The gene calls are TRBV27 and TRBJ1-4, with 8 positions matching TRBD1. This CDR3 comprises 17 residues. Germline assignment: CDR1 MNHEY and CDR2 SMNVEV (reference sequence). The V gene end was trimmed by 4 bases and the J gene end by 4 bases; junction bases not matched to a gene: 11.